Each of the 11 T cell receptor beta chains below was sequenced from the same sample in a study of cytomegalovirus exposure and HLA in healthy donors. Researchers ran the PCR with 60 Vbeta and 13 Jbeta primers. TCRdb's table, derived via immunoSEQ multiplex PCR, lists solely in-frame clones and lacks some. This repertoire shows about 87,000 clones, 74% found once; its top ten account for around 24%. The specimen sequenced was PBMCs. These TCRs come from a man younger than 40 in good health and CMV-seropositive.

The CDR3 protein is CASSETIGDEQYF. The DNA for the CDR3 is TGTGCCAGCAGTGAAACTATAGGGGACGAGCAGTACTTC. The V call is TRBV25-1, the J call TRBJ2-7, with D perhaps matching TRBD1 (5 bases). The CDR3 spans 13 residues. Germline V lookup: CDR1 MGHDK, CDR2 SYGVNS. Deletions cut 2 bases from V and 5 bases from J, with 10 bases between.

This clone was counted a few times. V and J are TRBV19 and TRBJ1-1; D is unresolved. The CDR3 loop spans 15 amino acids. The V end lost 4 bases, the J end lost 1 base, and 13 bases lay between the germline ends. Germline CDR1 LNHDA, CDR2 SQIVND (reference sequence). The CDR3: CASSTTPEGNTEAFF. Written as DNA, the CDR3 is TGTGCCAGTAGTACCACCCCAGAGGGGAACACTGAAGCTTTCTTT.

This chain links TRBV25-1 with TRBJ1-1; 9 positions agree with TRBD1. V trimming: 1 base; J trimming: 3 bases; junction bases outside the gene matches: 3. The CDR3 loop spans 15 amino acids. Germline assignment: CDR1 MGHDK and CDR2 SYGVNS. CDR3 nucleotides: TGTGCCAGCAGTGAATGGGGACAGGGTTACACTGAAGCTTTCTTT. Protein product: CASSEWGQGYTEAFF.

V gene TRBV29-1 combines with J gene TRBJ2-7; D is unclear. This CDR3 spans 11 amino acids. V was cut by 7 bases and J by 6 bases, with 13 bases left in between. CDR1 is SQVTM, CDR2 ANQGSEA, per germline. CDR3 residues: CSARWRGEQYF. CDR3 DNA: TGCAGCGCTCGATGGAGAGGCGAGCAGTACTTC.

Concerning this clone itself: The same CDR3 also results from other DNA sequences found in this sample. The chain links TRBV5-6 to TRBJ2-2; maybe TRBD2 (6 bases). The CDR3 loop spans 15 amino acids. V lost 2 bases, J lost 3 bases, and 11 bases lay in between. CDR1 and CDR2 from the germline V gene are SGHDT and YYEEEE. CDR3 loop: CASSLSGSYTGELFF. In DNA form, the CDR3 reads TGTGCCAGCAGCTTAAGCGGGTCTTACACCGGGGAGCTGTTTTTT.

The chain joins TRBV4-2 to TRBJ2-7; a weak D match, TRBD2 (5 bases). V was pared by 0 bases and J by 1 base, with 13 bases between. Germline values: CDR1 LGHNA, CDR2 YNFKEQ. The CDR3 has 16 residues. The CDR3 region has the DNA TGTGCCAGCAGCCAAGATCTTCCGGGAATTTCCTACGAGCAGTACTTC. This codes for CASSQDLPGISYEQYF.

The chain has TRBV7-9 and TRBJ1-2; perhaps TRBD1 as D (6 bases). The V end lost 0 bases, the J end lost 8 bases, and 16 bases lay between the germline ends. This CDR3 has 15 residues. Germline-derived CDR1 and CDR2 are SEHNR and FQNEAQ (reference sequence). This CDR3 reads CASSLAPGTPHGYTF. DNA for the CDR3: TGTGCCAGCAGCTTAGCCCCCGGGACACCCCACGGCTACACCTTC.

The chain joins TRBV30 to TRBJ2-7; maybe TRBD1 (5 bases). The CDR3 has 12 residues. Trimming shortened V by 4 bases and J by 1 base, and 8 bases separated the two germline ends. The germline V gene has CDR1 GTSNPN and CDR2 SVGIG (reference sequence). This CDR3 is CAWTGYSYEQYF. CDR3 DNA: TGTGCCTGGACAGGGTATTCCTACGAGCAGTACTTC.

This clone was seen only a few times. The chain couples TRBV2 to TRBJ2-7, with a possible D match to TRBD2 (6 bases). The CDR3 consists of 11 residues. CDR1 and CDR2 (germline): SNHLY, FYNNEI. The ends were cut back, 10 bases at V and 4 bases at J, with 11 bases in the middle. The CDR3 coding sequence is TGTGCCAACCTGCGGGGATACGAGCAGTACTTC. This translates into CANLRGYEQYF.

This chain uses TRBV27 with TRBJ2-5, with D possibly matching TRBD2 (6 bases). The last part of the DNA fits TRBJ2-7 better; the J call may be wrong. The length of the CDR3 is 15 residues. Germline CDR1 MNHEY, CDR2 SMNVEV (reference sequence). The CDR3 here is CASSLIGEASYEQYF. As DNA, the CDR3 is TGTGCCAGCAGTTTGATCGGGGAGGCCTCCTACGAGCAGTACTTC.

The CDR3 DNA is TGCGCCAGCAGCCAAGATCGGGGGAATTCTGAAGCTTTCTTT. Translation gives CASSQDRGNSEAFF. The rearrangement joins TRBV4-3 to TRBJ1-1, with D possibly TRBD1 on 5 matching bases. CDR3 length: 14 residues. With 0 bases removed from V and 6 bases from J, the gap between germline ends came to 11 bases. CDR1 LGHNA and CDR2 YSLEER come from the germline V gene.